One sample yielded the 10 T cell receptor beta chains listed below, sequenced in a study of CD8 T cells in ankylosing spondylitis. MiXCR was run by TCRdb on the 5' RACE reads, yielding one entry per CDR3 protein. This table holds nearly 350,000 distinct CDR3 sequences, about 15% found once. Source material: blood, either unsorted or a sorted T cell fraction (not recorded which). The receptor source for this set is a male donor with ankylosing spondylitis or in good health (not recorded which).

A few counts support this clonotype. The rearrangement uses TRBV5-1 and TRBJ2-7, with TRBD1 matching over 9 bases. The CDR3 runs to 16 residues. V shed 0 bases and J 3 bases; nucleotides not matched to a gene: 7. Germline loops: CDR1 SGHRS, CDR2 YFSETQ. The CDR3 spells CASSLAVGQGFYEQYF. The CDR3 region has the DNA TGCGCCAGCAGCTTGGCCGTAGGACAGGGGTTCTACGAGCAGTACTTC. Combining the CDR3 with reference TRBV5-1 and TRBJ2-7 gives the whole variable domain KAGVTQTPRYLIKTRGQQVTLSCSPISGHRSVSWYQQTPGQGLQFLFEYFSETQRNKGNFPGRFSGRQFSNSRSEMNVSTLELGDSALYLCASSLAVGQGFYEQYFGPGTRLTVT.

This clonotype was seen repeatedly, ten times or more. V and J are TRBV12-3 or TRBV12-4 and TRBJ1-6, with D possibly being TRBD1 (6 bases). Trimming cost V 5 bases and J 7 bases, with 12 bases left between them. The length of the CDR3 is 14 residues. CDR3 amino acids: CASSPGTPNSPLHF. The CDR3 region has the DNA TGTGCCAGCAGTCCCGGGACACCCAATTCACCCCTCCACTTT.

The gene calls are TRBV12-3 or TRBV12-4 and TRBJ2-7; 11 nucleotides line up with TRBD1. This CDR3 has 15 amino acids. Trimming removed 6 bases from V and 3 bases from J; junction bases left unmatched: 7. The CDR3 DNA is TGTGCCAGCAGCCTGGCGGACAGGGGGCTCTACGAGCAGTACTTC. Translation: CASSLADRGLYEQYF.

The CDR3 reads CASSQDGGSQHF. The CDR3 bases are TGCGCCAGCAGCCAAGATGGAGGATCCCAGCATTTT. The gene calls are TRBV4-1 and TRBJ1-5; the D is unclear. Trimming stripped 0 bases from V and 11 bases from J, with 8 bases between. CDR1 is MGHRA, CDR2 YSYEKL, per germline. This CDR3 is built from 12 residues.

The rearrangement joins TRBV6-1 to TRBJ1-5; D not resolved. The germline gives CDR1 MNHNS, CDR2 SASEGT. This CDR3 contains 15 residues. V lost 5 bases and J 4 bases, leaving 15 bases between the germline ends. CDR3: CASSPTLGSNQPQHF. The CDR3 DNA reads as TGTGCCAGCAGTCCCACACTGGGGTCTAATCAGCCCCAGCATTTT.

V is TRBV6-5 and J is TRBJ2-5; perhaps TRBD2 as D (6 bases). CDR1 and CDR2 (germline): MNHEY, SVGAGI. V lost 0 bases, J lost 4 bases, and 12 bases lay in between. CDR3 length: 15 amino acids. CDR3 sequence reads: CASSYSPFGRETQYF. For the CDR3, the DNA is TGTGCCAGCAGTTACTCGCCGTTCGGGAGAGAGACCCAGTACTTC.

The rearrangement joins TRBV12-3 or TRBV12-4 to TRBJ2-7; D perhaps matches TRBD2 (6 bases). Between the trimmed V and J ends, which lost 1 base and 6 bases, there was a span of 7 bases. This CDR3 is built from 12 residues. The CDR3 sequence: CASSLVGGEQYF. In nucleotides, the CDR3 is TGTGCCAGCAGTTTAGTGGGAGGCGAGCAGTACTTC.

The chain has TRBV5-4 and TRBJ2-3; no reliable D call. This CDR3 comprises 13 residues. Looked up from germline, CDR1 is SGHNT and CDR2 is YYREEE (reference sequence). With 4 bases removed from V and 3 bases from J, the gap between germline ends came to 9 bases. DNA for the CDR3: TGTGCCAGCAGCGTCAGGATTACAGATACGCAGTATTTT. It is translated as CASSVRITDTQYF. Drawing the rest from reference TRBV5-4 and TRBJ2-3, the complete variable domain is ETGVTQSPTHLIKTRGQQVTLRCSSQSGHNTVSWYQQALGQGPQFIFQYYREEENGRGNFPPRFSGLQFPNYSSELNVNALELDDSALYLCASSVRITDTQYFGPGTRLTVL.

The table lists this clonotype with many counts. The chain joins TRBV7-8 to TRBJ2-2, with TRBD2 matching over 9 bases. CDR1 and CDR2 from the germline V gene are SGHVS and FQNEAQ. The ends lost 3 bases at V and 2 bases at J; junction bases unmatched: 1. This CDR3 is 15 amino acids long. The DNA for the CDR3 is TGTGCCAGCAGCTTGACTAGCGGCAACACCGGGGAGCTGTTTTTT. Translation gives CASSLTSGNTGELFF.

V usage is TRBV6-1 and J usage is TRBJ2-4; D gene ambiguous. Germline-derived CDR1 and CDR2 are MNHNS and SASEGT. Trimming removed 6 bases at V and 9 bases at J, with 15 bases between. CDR3 length: 13 amino acids. The CDR3 DNA reads TGTGCCAGCAGCCCCCCGACACGGTCCATTCAGTACTTC. This sequence encodes CASSPPTRSIQYF.